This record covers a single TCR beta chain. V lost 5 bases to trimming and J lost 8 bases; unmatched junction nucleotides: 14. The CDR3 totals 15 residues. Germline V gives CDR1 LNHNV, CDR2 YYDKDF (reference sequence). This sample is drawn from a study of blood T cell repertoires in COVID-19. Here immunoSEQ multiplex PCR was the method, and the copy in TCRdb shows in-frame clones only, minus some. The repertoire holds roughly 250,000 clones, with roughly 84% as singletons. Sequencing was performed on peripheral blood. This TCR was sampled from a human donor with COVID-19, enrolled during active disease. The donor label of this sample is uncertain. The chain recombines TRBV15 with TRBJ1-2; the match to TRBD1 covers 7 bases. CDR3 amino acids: CATSFPGAYRGGYTF. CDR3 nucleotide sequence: TGTGCCACCAGCTTTCCCGGGGCCTACAGGGGCGGCTACACCTTC.